Following are 11 T cell receptor beta chains from one sample sequenced in a study of T cells after yellow fever vaccination. TCRdb fed the 5' RACE reads into MiXCR, producing one record per CDR3 protein. The data show about 260,000 distinct CDR3 sequences, roughly 5% seen once. Sample: CD4+ T cells sorted from PBMCs, taken on the day of the yellow fever booster vaccination. The receptors here all came from a man aged 18 to 29 who received the YFV17D yellow fever vaccine.

The J gene is TRBJ1-3, the V gene TRBV5-6; D uncertain. The CDR3 loop spans 14 amino acids. V was clipped by 1 base and J by 4 bases, with 9 bases between them. Germline CDR1 reads SGHDT; CDR2 reads YYEEEE. As DNA, the CDR3 is TGTGCCAGCAGCTTGTTCGCAGCCGGAAACACCATATATTTT. It translates to CASSLFAAGNTIYF.

A word on this clonotype: A single base separates this from a much larger clone, so it may be a read error. The chain recombines TRBV4-2 with TRBJ1-1; D possibly corresponds to TRBD1 (5 bases). Germline CDR1 LGHNA, CDR2 YNFKEQ. This CDR3 has 12 residues. This CDR3 is CASSGAGTVAFF. The CDR3 nucleotides read TGTGCCAGCAGCGGGGCAGGCACTGTAGCTTTCTTT.

The chain recombines TRBV5-1 with TRBJ1-2; no reliable D call. V lost 4 bases and J lost 4, with 14 bases in between. Germline-derived CDR1 and CDR2 are SGHRS and YFSETQ. This CDR3 region has 14 residues. CDR3 protein: CASSPRTSLYGYTF. CDR3 in DNA: TGCGCCAGCAGCCCAAGGACTTCGCTCTATGGCTACACCTTC. The entire variable domain, with the rest obtained from reference TRBV5-1 and TRBJ1-2, is as follows: KAGVTQTPRYLIKTRGQQVTLSCSPISGHRSVSWYQQTPGQGLQFLFEYFSETQRNKGNFPGRFSGRQFSNSRSEMNVSTLELGDSALYLCASSPRTSLYGYTFGSGTRLTVV.

Many counts were recorded for this clonotype. The V call is TRBV5-1, the J call TRBJ1-2; D not certain. Germline-derived CDR1 and CDR2 are SGHRS and YFSETQ. Deletions cut 4 bases from V and 2 bases from J, with 9 bases between. The length of the CDR3 is 13 residues. CDR3 in amino acids: CASSPDVNYGYTF. For the CDR3, the DNA is TGCGCCAGCAGCCCGGACGTCAACTATGGCTACACCTTC.

This clonotype was observed many times. V usage is TRBV20-1 and J usage is TRBJ2-7, with D unclear. The CDR3 runs 12 residues. V was clipped by 4 bases and J by 7 bases, with 14 bases between them. From germline, CDR1 is DFQATT and CDR2 SNEGSKA (reference sequence). The CDR3 is CSATPGQGEQYV. The CDR3 DNA reads as TGCAGTGCTACCCCCGGGCAAGGGGAGCAGTACGTC.

This clonotype was detected only a few times. This chain uses TRBV4-1 with TRBJ2-3; D gene uncertain. CDR1 MGHRA and CDR2 YSYEKL come from the germline V gene. CDR3 size: 14 residues. The V gene lost 1 base and the J gene lost 0 bases, with 5 bases spanning the gap. This chain's CDR3 is CASSQVRSTDTQYF. CDR3 in DNA: TGCGCCAGCAGCCAAGTACGGAGCACAGATACGCAGTATTTT.

The rearrangement links TRBV5-1 to TRBJ2-5; D remains ambiguous. Trimming left V 7 bases short and J 2 bases short, with 6 bases between. The germline CDR1 and CDR2 sequences are SGHRS and YFSETQ. The CDR3 has 11 residues. The CDR3 sequence: CASGLQETQYF. The CDR3 coding sequence is TGCGCCAGCGGATTGCAAGAGACCCAGTACTTC.

This clonotype came up many times. The CDR3 DNA follows: TGCAGTGCTATCACAGGGAGGGTCACGAGCTCCTATAATTCACCCCTCCACTTT. It is translated as CSAITGRVTSSYNSPLHF. V and J are TRBV20-1 and TRBJ1-6; TRBD1 might be the D (6 bases). Germline V gene lookup returns CDR1 DFQATT and CDR2 SNEGSKA (reference sequence). This CDR3 comprises 18 residues. Trimming removed 4 bases at V and 0 bases at J, with 19 bases between.

This clonotype occurred a few times. V usage is TRBV15 and J usage is TRBJ2-2; D uncertain. This CDR3 contains 13 residues. With 2 bases removed from V and 5 bases from J, the gap between germline ends came to 6 bases. The V gene's germline CDR1 is LNHNV and CDR2 YYDKDF (reference sequence). CDR3 coding DNA: TGTGCCACCAGCAGAAGATCAACCGGGGAGCTGTTTTTT. It codes for CATSRRSTGELFF.

This clonotype appeared many times. This chain uses TRBV5-1 with TRBJ2-7, with 11 positions matching TRBD2. J gave up 5 bases and V 1 base, and 8 bases lay outside the gene matches. This CDR3 is built from 16 residues. Germline V gene data show CDR1 as SGHRS and CDR2 as YFSETQ. CDR3 bases: TGCGCCAGCAGCTTGTTGGCTAGCGGGGGGTACGACGAGCAGTACTTC. Protein sequence: CASSLLASGGYDEQYF.

This clonotype was seen at least ten times. V gene TRBV6-5 combines with J gene TRBJ2-1; 7 nucleotides align to TRBD2. This CDR3 region has 15 residues. The trim removed 6 bases at V and 0 bases at J, leaving 5 bases unmatched. Germline V gene lookup returns CDR1 MNHEY and CDR2 SVGAGI. The chain's CDR3 is CASSLERGSYNEQFF. In nucleotides, the CDR3 is TGTGCCAGCAGCCTCGAGCGGGGCTCCTACAATGAGCAGTTCTTC.